Shown below are 17 T cell receptor beta chains from a single sample sequenced in a study of T cells in Graves' hyperthyroidism and ophthalmopathy. Amplified TCR beta CDR3 regions came from RNA transcripts. A set of HTBI primers served as the primers for a first-round RT-PCR of the TCR CDR3. A single record per CDR3 protein comes from TCRdb applying MiXCR to the multiplex PCR reads. The sample shows 350,000 or so distinct CDR3 sequences, roughly 20% of them seen only once. The sequenced sample was blood. These receptor sequences come from a woman aged 40 to 50 with Graves' ophthalmopathy.

This clonotype was seen repeatedly, ten times or more. The chain carries TRBV29-1 and TRBJ1-1, with 8 bases that match TRBD1. Unmatched junction bases numbered 4, after V lost 7 bases and J lost 0 bases. The CDR3 spans 13 residues. Germline loops: CDR1 SQVTM, CDR2 ANQGSEA. The DNA for the CDR3 is TGCAGCGCTCGACAGGGGATGAACACTGAAGCTTTCTTT. This translates into CSARQGMNTEAFF.

There are many counts of this clonotype. The rearrangement uses TRBV29-1 and TRBJ2-7, with TRBD2 identical over 10 bases. The CDR3 is 13 amino acids. Germline CDR1 reads SQVTM; CDR2 reads ANQGSEA. Trimming at V came to 6 bases and at J to 2 bases, leaving 4 bases not matched to a gene. The CDR3 nucleotides are TGCAGCGTGGAGCGGGAGGGTCCCTACGAGCAGTACTTC. It encodes CSVEREGPYEQYF.

This clonotype was found many times. The genes are TRBV7-6 and TRBJ2-2; D may be TRBD1 (6 bases). The CDR3 is 14 residues long. V shed 8 bases and J shed 4 bases, with 14 bases lying between them. Germline V gives CDR1 SGHVS, CDR2 FNYEAQ. The CDR3 spells CASGRTGSTGELFF. DNA of the CDR3: TGTGCCAGCGGAAGAACAGGGAGCACCGGGGAGCTGTTTTTT.

The chain carries TRBV6-2 or TRBV6-3 and TRBJ2-2, with D tentatively TRBD2 (6 bases). The CDR3 contains 13 residues. The V end lost 10 bases, the J end lost 3 bases, and 12 bases lay between the germline ends. Germline V gives CDR1 MNHEY, CDR2 SVGEGT. CDR3 in DNA: TGTGCCACTCAGGAGGGGTACACCGGGGAGCTGTTTTTT. Translation gives CATQEGYTGELFF.

This clonotype occurred many times. The chain couples TRBV28 to TRBJ2-7; 8 nucleotides line up with TRBD2. Per the germline V gene, CDR1 is MDHEN and CDR2 is SYDVKM. The CDR3 is made up of 17 amino acids. The ends lost 7 bases at V and 0 bases at J; junction bases unmatched: 14. The CDR3 DNA sequence: TGTGCCAGCAAACTAGCGGCGAGCCCCCGAACCTCCTACGAGCAGTACTTC. Its protein is CASKLAASPRTSYEQYF.

This clonotype was found many times. The CDR3 ends on some other residue instead of the conserved phenylalanine or tryptophan, so this is likely a read error. The chain combines TRBV6-1 with TRBJ2-7; maybe TRBD1 (6 bases). Looked up from germline, CDR1 is MNHNS and CDR2 is SASEGT. V was shortened by 6 bases and J by 4 bases, with 10 bases between the two germline ends. This CDR3 is 12 amino acids long. The CDR3 nucleotides read TGTGCCAGCAGCTCAGGACAGTACGAGCAGTACTCC. Translation gives CASSSGQYEQYS.

This clonotype was counted many times. The CDR3 nucleotides read TGTGCCAGCAGTTTAGGGACTACGAAAGAGACCCAGTACTTC. Translated, it gives CASSLGTTKETQYF. The chain uses TRBV27 and TRBJ2-5; 7 bases match TRBD2. J was trimmed by 3 bases and V by 2 bases; bases with no gene match: 3. Germline lookup yields CDR1 MNHEY and CDR2 SMNVEV (reference sequence). CDR3 length: 14 residues.

This clonotype has a count of ten or more. The J gene is TRBJ1-1, the V gene TRBV6-4; D gene ambiguous. V was shortened by 0 bases and J by 6 bases, with 8 bases between the two germline ends. The CDR3 has 13 amino acids. Germline V gives CDR1 MRHNA, CDR2 SNTAGT. The CDR3 DNA reads TGTGCCAGCAGTGACTCTGGCACTTCTGAAGCTTTCTTT. It is translated as CASSDSGTSEAFF.

In this sample, this clonotype turned up many times. The chain is built from TRBV13 and TRBJ2-4; tentatively, D is TRBD1 or TRBD2 (5 bases each). Germline V CDR1 and CDR2: PRHDT, FYEKMQ (reference sequence). V was trimmed by 5 bases and J by 0 bases, leaving 14 bases between them. The CDR3 covers 16 residues. Here the CDR3 DNA reads TGTGCCAGCAGCCAGGGACGTAGAATAGCCAAAAACATTCAGTACTTC. It is translated as CASSQGRRIAKNIQYF.

This clonotype was detected many times. This sequence joins TRBV20-1 and TRBJ2-7; tentatively, D is TRBD2 (6 bases). Germline assignment: CDR1 DFQATT and CDR2 SNEGSKA (reference sequence). The V end was cut by 1 base, the J end by 4 bases, with 11 bases between. This CDR3 contains 13 residues. CDR3 loop: CSARGGVLYEQYF. The CDR3 nucleotides read TGCAGTGCTAGAGGGGGGGTCTTATACGAGCAGTACTTC.

The chain has TRBV2 and TRBJ2-2, with D hard to call. This CDR3 has 14 residues. V was clipped by 1 base and J by 4 bases, with 7 bases between them. Germline V gene data show CDR1 as SNHLY and CDR2 as FYNNEI. CDR3 region: CASSEVFRTGELFF. The CDR3 bases are TGTGCCAGCAGTGAAGTCTTCCGCACCGGGGAGCTGTTTTTT.

This chain's CDR3 is CASSIRGTGVGYTF. DNA of the CDR3: TGTGCCAGCAGTATACGGGGGACAGGGGTTGGCTACACCTTC. The chain employs TRBV6-5 and TRBJ1-2; 10 bases are shared with TRBD1. V shed 5 bases and J 7 bases; nucleotides not matched to a gene: 7. This CDR3 comprises 14 residues. Germline V gene sequence: CDR1 MNHEY, CDR2 SVGAGI.

Points on this clonotype: As the CDR3 is not closed by the conserved phenylalanine or tryptophan, this likely results from a read error. The chain is built from TRBV5-6 and TRBJ1-2; 7 positions match TRBD1. V lost 4 bases to trimming and J lost 2 bases; unmatched junction nucleotides: 8. The CDR3 extends over 15 amino acids. Germline CDR1 and CDR2: SGHDT and YYEEEE. The CDR3 loop is CASSHVGQPNYGYTL. CDR3 nucleotide sequence: TGTGCCAGCAGCCACGTGGGACAGCCGAACTATGGCTACACCCTC.

This clonotype has just a few counts. This rearrangement joins TRBV30 to TRBJ2-3; no clear D. CDR1 and CDR2 (germline): GTSNPN, SVGIG (reference sequence). This CDR3 spans 9 amino acids. V was shortened by 7 bases and J by 5 bases, with 4 bases between the two germline ends. In DNA form, the CDR3 reads TGTGCCTTAGGAGATACGCAGTATTTT. Its protein is CALGDTQYF.

This clonotype appeared once. Given a much more abundant clone one base away, this may be a read error. This sequence joins TRBV4-2 and TRBJ1-5; D remains ambiguous. Trimming cost V 0 bases and J 4 bases, with 10 bases left between them. Germline V lookup: CDR1 LGHNA, CDR2 YNFKEQ. This CDR3 contains 15 residues. This CDR3 is CASSQDHGYNQPQHF. The CDR3 DNA sequence: TGTGCCAGCAGCCAAGATCACGGGTATAATCAGCCCCAGCATTTT.

Ten or more counts support this clonotype. The V call is TRBV28, the J call TRBJ1-2; D unclear. This CDR3 comprises 14 residues. Germline assignment: CDR1 MDHEN and CDR2 SYDVKM. V lost 1 base, J lost 4 bases, and 10 bases lay in between. The CDR3 region is CASSLSGLGYGYTF. As DNA, the CDR3 is TGTGCCAGCAGTTTATCGGGTCTCGGCTATGGCTACACCTTC.

The genes are TRBV7-8 and TRBJ1-6; D is unresolved. The CDR3 loop spans 13 amino acids. CDR1 and CDR2 (germline): SGHVS, FQNEAQ. Trimming stripped 3 bases from V and 4 bases from J, with 4 bases between. The CDR3 DNA reads TGTGCCAGCAGCTTGGGGTATAATTCACCCCTCCACTTT. Encoded protein: CASSLGYNSPLHF.